This record covers a single T cell receptor (beta chain). Its antigen remains unknown. The data were obtained in a study of T cell responses to AZD1222 COVID-19 vaccine. Study conclusions and caveats: Repertoires were obtained solely post-peak T cell response.

TCRdb's table, derived via immunoSEQ multiplex PCR, lists solely in-frame clones and lacks some. This sample has around 91,000 clones, with approximately 90% found just once. This CDR3 spans 15 amino acids. Trimming took off 7 bases at V and 0 bases at J, with 16 bases between the two ends. From germline, CDR1 is MDHEN and CDR2 SYDVKM. The sequences come from peripheral blood, collected 28 days after the second AZD1222 dose. The chain has TRBV28 and TRBJ2-7, with D possibly matching TRBD1 (6 bases). The receptor comes from an adult who received the AZD1222 COVID-19 vaccine. The CDR3: CASKPTGQNSYEQYF. The CDR3 DNA follows: TGTGCCAGCAAACCCACCGGACAGAACTCCTACGAGCAGTACTTC.